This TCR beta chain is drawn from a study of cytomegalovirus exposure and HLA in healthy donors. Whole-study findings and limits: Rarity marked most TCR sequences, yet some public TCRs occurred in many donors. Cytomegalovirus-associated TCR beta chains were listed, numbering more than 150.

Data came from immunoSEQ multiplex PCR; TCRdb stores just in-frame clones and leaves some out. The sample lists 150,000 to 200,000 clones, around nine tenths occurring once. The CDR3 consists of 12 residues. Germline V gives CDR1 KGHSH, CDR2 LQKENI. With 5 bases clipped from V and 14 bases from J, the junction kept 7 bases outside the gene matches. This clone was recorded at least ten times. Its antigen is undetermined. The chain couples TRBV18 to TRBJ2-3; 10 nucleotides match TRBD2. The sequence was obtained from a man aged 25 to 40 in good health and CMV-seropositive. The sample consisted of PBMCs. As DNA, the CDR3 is TGTGCCAGCTCATTCAAGCGGGGGGGCCTGTATTTT. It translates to CASSFKRGGLYF.